Listed here is a single T cell receptor beta chain. This sample was taken from a study of monozygotic twins with inflammatory bowel disease. The CDR3 has 14 residues. For every TCR library, roughly 3,600 ng of total RNA was used. Following a re-call of the 5' RACE reads, TCRdb has one entry per CDR3 protein and lacks DNA. The sample's table shows about 380,000 distinct CDR3 sequences. This sequence originates from a human donor with ulcerative colitis or Crohn's disease, or a healthy co-twin of an affected twin (not recorded which). What was sequenced was blood. The rearrangement joins TRBV12-3 or TRBV12-4 to TRBJ2-5; TCRdb's D call, TRBD1, is unchecked because there is no DNA. This chain's CDR3 is CASTLRTGKETQYF.